The 9 T cell receptor beta chains in this list originate from one sample, sequenced in a study of T-cell memory formation after mild COVID-19 (dated by TCRdb to the early 2020s). Library construction relied on 5' RACE. The sample was run on an Illumina NovaSeq 6000. In-frame beta chains were kept once TCRdb had trimmed the public reads at Q25 with fastp and called clones with MiXCR. Each record represents a unique CDR3 protein, reported with the most common genes and DNA among its rows. The sample contains more than 350,000 distinct CDR3 sequences, over 20% of them found a single time. Jointly, the top ten make up under 15% of the sample. Input material: PBMCs or a T cell subset sorted from them (not recorded which). These receptors were collected from an adult woman who had mild COVID-19 (a few samples of this study predate the infection). The sample titles of this study are shuffled in the database, so cell type and time point are left out; the donor was told from shared clones.

This clonotype was counted only a few times. The chain is built from TRBV7-9 and TRBJ2-2, with 9 bases that match TRBD2. V lost 5 bases to trimming and J lost 4 bases; unmatched junction nucleotides: 11. The CDR3 is 17 residues long. Germline CDR1 SEHNR, CDR2 FQNEAQ (reference sequence). CDR3 loop: CASSQIRSGGVTGELFF. CDR3 DNA sequence: TGTGCCAGCAGCCAGATCCGTAGCGGGGGCGTCACCGGGGAGCTGTTTTTT.

This chain connects TRBV11-1 to TRBJ2-2, with D perhaps TRBD1 (6 bases). The CDR3 runs to 14 residues. With 9 bases removed from V and 3 bases from J, the gap between germline ends came to 14 bases. In germline, CDR1 is SGHAT, CDR2 FQDESV (reference sequence). CDR3 region: CASTHRVYTGELFF. CDR3 nucleotides: TGTGCCAGTACGCACAGGGTCTACACCGGGGAGCTGTTTTTT.

There are a few counts of this clonotype. At one boundary the junction diverges from the germline segment, which might be a read error. V gene TRBV2 combines with J gene TRBJ2-1; 9 nucleotides agree with TRBD1. CDR1 is SNHLY and CDR2 is FYNNEI in the germline V gene. The length of the CDR3 is 17 residues. CDR3 bases: TGTGCCAGCAGTGGGAACCCGGGACAGGGACAATACAATGAGCGGTTCTTC. Its protein product is CASSGNPGQGQYNERFF.

This clonotype showed up just a few times. CDR3 sequence (DNA): TGTGCCAGCAGCTCCCTGGGGGGGAGGTCTGAAGCTTTCTTT. Translation gives CASSSLGGRSEAFF. The chain joins TRBV7-2 to TRBJ1-1; a possible D gene is TRBD1 (5 bases). The V and J ends lost 4 bases and 6 bases respectively, with 15 bases between them. Germline values: CDR1 SGHTA, CDR2 FQGNSA. The CDR3 is 14 residues long. The whole variable domain, filled in from reference TRBV7-2 and TRBJ1-1, reads GAGVSQSPSNKVTEKGKDVELRCDPISGHTALYWYRQSLGQGLEFLIYFQGNSAPDKSGLPSDRFSAERTGGSVSTLTIQRTQQEDSAVYLCASSSLGGRSEAFFGQGTRLTVV.

The chain couples TRBV6-5 to TRBJ1-5; 8 nucleotides align to TRBD1. CDR3 length equals 15 residues. V shed 10 bases and J 2 bases; nucleotides not matched to a gene: 10. Germline V gene data show CDR1 as MNHEY and CDR2 as SVGAGI. In DNA, the CDR3 is TGTGCCACCACTGGGACAGGATGGGGCAATCAGCCCCAGCATTTT. Protein sequence: CATTGTGWGNQPQHF.

The CDR3 DNA reads TGCAGCGGCGTCGGTAGGGACATTCAGTACTTC. This codes for CSGVGRDIQYF. This chain links TRBV29-1 with TRBJ2-4; the D is unclear. Deletions cut 7 bases from V and 8 bases from J, with 12 bases between. Per germline, CDR1 SQVTM and CDR2 ANQGSEA. This CDR3 region has 11 residues.

V is TRBV6-5 and J is TRBJ2-2; TRBD1 might be the D (5 bases). The CDR3 spans 14 residues. The V end was cut by 7 bases, the J end by 4 bases, with 13 bases between. Per the germline V gene, CDR1 is MNHEY and CDR2 is SVGAGI. CDR3 in amino acids: CASTAGRSTGELFF. CDR3 sequence (DNA): TGTGCCAGCACCGCAGGGCGAAGCACCGGGGAGCTGTTTTTT.

The chain is built from TRBV7-9 and TRBJ2-7, with 8 bases lining up with TRBD1. The CDR3 loop spans 16 amino acids. Germline lookup yields CDR1 SEHNR and CDR2 FQNEAQ (reference sequence). The J segment lost 2 bases and the V segment lost 3 bases, leaving 9 bases of the junction unmatched. The CDR3 DNA is TGTGCCAGCAGCTTTTCACGGGACAGGAAAGCCTACGAGCAGTACTTC. It yields the protein CASSFSRDRKAYEQYF.

The chain carries TRBV6-2 or TRBV6-3 and TRBJ2-7; either TRBD1 or TRBD2 may fit D (5 bases each). The CDR3 is 14 residues long. Germline V gene data show CDR1 as MNHEY and CDR2 as SVGEGT. V was clipped by 7 bases and J by 0 bases, with 13 bases between them. As DNA, the CDR3 is TGTGCCAGCACGGGGACGGCCAACTCCTACGAGCAGTACTTC. This sequence encodes CASTGTANSYEQYF.